This T cell receptor (beta chain) was profiled in a study of cytomegalovirus exposure and HLA in healthy donors. Study results and limitations: Most TCR sequences showed up rarely, but some public TCRs showed up in many donors. In vitro assays verified that three CMV-associated chains recognized CMV antigens specifically. Presence/absence analyses took donor sequencing depth as roughly uniform.

This clone was counted ten times or more. As yet, its antigen is unknown. This PCR relied on a set of 60 Vbeta primers and 13 Jbeta primers. Per the authors' pipeline: The authors later counted around 80 million unique TCR beta chains, approximately 10 million of them shared. TCRdb's copy holds only in-frame clones and misses some; the assay was immunoSEQ multiplex PCR. V and J calls and clone size are as listed in that table; D and trimming were resolved from the DNA. In the table there are roughly 140,000 clones, 75% to 80% of which are singletons. V was pared by 5 bases and J by 8 bases, with 4 bases of the junction left unmatched. This CDR3 is built from 13 residues. Germline values: CDR1 SEHNR, CDR2 FQNEAQ (reference sequence).

The sample was PBMCs. This sequence was found in a woman aged 18-35 years in good health and CMV-seropositive. The chain carries TRBV7-9 and TRBJ1-3; 9 nucleotides line up with TRBD1. In DNA form, the CDR3 reads TGTGCCAGCAGCGGACAGGGGATTGACACCATATATTTT. Protein sequence: CASSGQGIDTIYF.